These T cell receptor beta chains were read from a single sample in a study of T cells in localized non-small cell lung cancer. This table comes from immunoSEQ multiplex PCR, and its TCRdb copy is limited to in-frame clones, with some not included. The sample has 35,000 to 50,000 clones, approximately 86% seen once. The source material was peripheral blood, sampled before any cancer treatment. The receptors originated from a man between 40 and 70 years old with stage I lung adenocarcinoma. Both conserved end residues are part of each CDR3. The D gene is left open where the match is weak. The size entry is marked missing in some rows and otherwise reads once, few, many or a size class.

clone_size	d_call	j_call	v_call	cdr3_aa	cdr3_nt
NA	TRBD2	TRBJ2-3	TRBV19	CASSPGLTSGDTQYF	TGTGCCAGTAGTCCGGGACTAACCTCAGGGGATACGCAGTATTTT
NA	NA	TRBJ1-1	TRBV6-5	CASSSTSRREAFF	TGTGCCAGCAGCTCTACGTCTCGTAGGGAAGCTTTCTTT
once	TRBD1	TRBJ2-5	TRBV5-1	CASSLGQGEETQYF	TGCGCCAGCAGCTTGGGACAGGGGGAGGAGACCCAGTACTTC
NA	NA	TRBJ2-1	TRBV5-1	CASSLYWEDYNEQFF	TGCGCCAGCAGCCTTTATTGGGAGGACTACAATGAGCAGTTCTTC
NA	TRBD1	TRBJ2-7	TRBV6-5	CASSLSSTGGYEQYF	TGTGCCAGCAGTCTGTCCTCCACAGGGGGCTACGAGCAGTACTTC
few	NA	TRBJ2-1	TRBV9	CASSVRDSGNEQFF	TGTGCCAGCAGCGTCAGAGATAGTGGAAATGAGCAGTTCTTC
few	NA	TRBJ2-1	TRBV6-5	CASSYGAPSSYNEQFF	TGTGCCAGCAGTTACGGAGCGCCGAGCTCCTACAATGAGCAGTTCTTC
NA	NA	TRBJ2-6	TRBV7-9	CASSSLQGLGSGANVLTF	TGTGCCAGCAGCTCTCTACAGGGTTTAGGGTCTGGGGCCAACGTCCTGACTTTC
NA	TRBD2	TRBJ2-6	TRBV28	CASSTAGDGANVLTF	TGTGCCAGCAGCACAGCGGGAGACGGGGCCAACGTCCTGACTTTC
NA	TRBD2	TRBJ2-1	TRBV7-2	CASSLGLAGGIQFF	TGTGCCAGCAGCTTAGGATTAGCGGGAGGAATCCAGTTCTTC
NA	NA	TRBJ2-7	TRBV19	CASSMTGPYEQYF	TGTGCCAGTAGTATGACAGGCCCCTACGAGCAGTACTTC
NA	NA	TRBJ2-2	TRBV6-6	CASSYPDRNTGELFF	TGTGCCAGCAGTTATCCGGACAGGAACACCGGGGAGCTGTTTTTT
NA	NA	TRBJ2-7	TRBV2	CASTGETVYEQYF	TGTGCCAGCACCGGAGAAACGGTCTACGAGCAGTACTTC
NA	NA	TRBJ2-3	TRBV5-1	CASSPGTGTDTQYF	TGCGCCAGCAGCCCAGGGACTGGCACAGATACGCAGTATTTT
NA	TRBD1	TRBJ2-1	TRBV2	CASRSGTGAYNEQFF	TGTGCCAGCAGGTCCGGGACAGGGGCCTACAATGAGCAGTTCTTC
NA	NA	TRBJ2-5	TRBV19	CASSIGQGSTETQYF	TGTGCCAGTAGTATAGGGCAGGGTTCGACAGAGACCCAGTACTTC
NA	TRBD2	TRBJ2-7	TRBV19	CASRIGTSGTYEQYF	TGTGCCAGTAGGATCGGGACTAGCGGAACCTACGAGCAGTACTTC
once	NA	TRBJ1-1	TRBV29-1	CSTYRAGNTEAFF	TGCAGCACTTACCGGGCCGGGAACACTGAAGCTTTCTTT
NA	NA	TRBJ1-2	TRBV19	CASSLWDDYGYTF	TGTGCCAGTAGTTTGTGGGATGATTATGGCTACACCTTC
NA	NA	TRBJ2-1	TRBV18	CASSPPTNLISYNEQFF	TGTGCCAGCTCACCACCGACAAATCTCATCTCCTACAATGAGCAGTTCTTC
NA	NA	TRBJ2-1	TRBV19	CASSIGGLEREQFF	TGTGCCAGTAGTATTGGGGGACTTGAAAGGGAGCAGTTCTTC
NA	TRBD1	TRBJ1-1	TRBV5-1	CASSYFPGQGIDTEAFF	TGCGCCAGCAGCTATTTCCCGGGACAGGGAATTGACACTGAAGCTTTCTTT
NA	TRBD2	TRBJ2-6	TRBV28	CASSPAGGEGRGANVLTF	TGTGCCAGCAGTCCCGCCGGGGGGGAGGGCCGTGGGGCCAACGTCCTGACTTTC
NA	TRBD2	TRBJ2-2	TRBV19	CASSTPPGLVGGTGELFF	TGTGCCAGTAGTACCCCCCCTGGACTAGTAGGTGGCACCGGGGAGCTGTTTTTT
NA	NA	TRBJ2-7	TRBV30	CAWSVRGEQYF	TGTGCCTGGAGTGTAAGGGGCGAGCAGTACTTC
NA	NA	TRBJ2-7	TRBV5-1	CASSSQGGDSYEQYF	TGCGCCAGCAGCTCACAGGGAGGGGATTCCTACGAGCAGTACTTC
NA	TRBD1	TRBJ2-7	TRBV18	CASSPPNRGQSYEQYF	TGTGCCAGCTCACCACCTAACAGGGGGCAATCCTACGAGCAGTACTTC
NA	TRBD1	TRBJ1-2	TRBV15	CATSRGHRGSGGYTF	TGTGCCACCAGCAGGGGACACAGGGGATCGGGAGGCTACACCTTC
NA	TRBD2	TRBJ2-5	TRBV4-1	CASSQMGLAGGPRRQETQYF	TGCGCCAGCAGCCAAATGGGACTAGCGGGAGGGCCCCGGAGGCAAGAGACCCAGTACTTC
NA	NA	TRBJ1-3	TRBV7-6	CASSLGGSTIYF	TGTGCCAGCAGCTTAGGCGGGAGCACCATATATTTT
NA	NA	TRBJ2-7	TRBV28	CASRGTGSYEQYF	TGTGCCAGCAGGGGAACAGGGTCCTACGAGCAGTACTTC